This T cell receptor (beta chain) was sequenced in a study of cytomegalovirus exposure and HLA in healthy donors. Whole-study results and caveats: A prior analysis recorded that most TCR beta V segments were productive about 87% or about 30% of the time. It has been reported that TCR beta sequences accurately predicted the HLA-A and HLA-B alleles of most subjects.

This CDR3 spans 19 amino acids. V shed 4 bases and J 2 bases; nucleotides not matched to a gene: 19. Germline-derived CDR1 and CDR2 are PRHDT and FYEKMQ (reference sequence). As concerns this clone: Its antigen is as yet unknown.

This PCR relied on a set of 60 Vbeta primers and 13 Jbeta primers. Some clones are missing from TCRdb's copy, which holds only in-frame ones; the method was immunoSEQ multiplex PCR. The sample carries 150,000 to 200,000 clones, 80% to 85% recorded once. The sequence was collected from a woman aged 18-29 years in good health and CMV-seronegative. The rearrangement joins TRBV13 to TRBJ1-2; 7 nucleotides line up with TRBD1. Sequences were obtained from PBMCs. The CDR3 region is CASSSEIREPGQSNYGYTF. In nucleotides, the CDR3 is TGTGCCAGCAGCTCCGAAATTCGAGAACCGGGACAGTCAAACTATGGCTACACCTTC.